This T cell receptor beta chain stems from a study of T cell responses to AZD1222 COVID-19 vaccine. From germline, CDR1 is PRHDT and CDR2 FYEKMQ (reference sequence). The CDR3 consists of 13 residues. V gave up 6 bases and J gave up 3 bases, with 11 bases separating them. The method was immunoSEQ multiplex PCR; TCRdb's version includes in-frame clones alone and lacks a portion of them. The sample has about 120,000 clones, approximately 94% seen once; the top ten hold 2.9%. The V and J genes are TRBV13 and TRBJ1-1; D gene ambiguous. Sequenced here: peripheral blood, sampled 28 days after the second AZD1222 dose. The receptor's source is an adult who received the AZD1222 COVID-19 vaccine. The CDR3: CASRHWSYTEAFF. Written as DNA, the CDR3 is TGTGCCAGCAGGCACTGGTCGTACACTGAAGCTTTCTTT. The variable domain in full, with the rest retrieved from reference TRBV13 and TRBJ1-1, is AAGVIQSPRHLIKEKRETATLKCYPIPRHDTVYWYQQGPGQDPQFLISFYEKMQSDKGSIPDRFSAQQFSDYHSELNMSSLELGDSALYFCASRHWSYTEAFFGQGTRLTVV.